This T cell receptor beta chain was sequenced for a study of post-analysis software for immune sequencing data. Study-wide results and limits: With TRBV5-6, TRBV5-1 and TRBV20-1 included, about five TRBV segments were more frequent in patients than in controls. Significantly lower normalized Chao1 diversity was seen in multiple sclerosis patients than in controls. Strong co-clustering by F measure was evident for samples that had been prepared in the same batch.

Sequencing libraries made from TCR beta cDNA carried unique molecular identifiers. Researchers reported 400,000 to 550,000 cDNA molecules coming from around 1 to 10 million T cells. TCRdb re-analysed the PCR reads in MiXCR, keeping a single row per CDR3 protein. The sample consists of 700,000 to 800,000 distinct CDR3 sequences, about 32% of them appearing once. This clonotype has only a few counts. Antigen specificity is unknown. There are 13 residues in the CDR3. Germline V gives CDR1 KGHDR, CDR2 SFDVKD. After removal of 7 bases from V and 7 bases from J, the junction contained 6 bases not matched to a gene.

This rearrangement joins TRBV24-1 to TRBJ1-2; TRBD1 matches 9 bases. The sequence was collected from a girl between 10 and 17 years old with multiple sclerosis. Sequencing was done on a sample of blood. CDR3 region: CATRGTGFGGYTF. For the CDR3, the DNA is TGTGCCACCAGGGGGACAGGGTTCGGTGGCTACACCTTC.